This T cell receptor beta chain was found in a study of T-cell reconstitution after alpha-beta-depleted transplantation in children. Study-level results: Reportedly, only several hundred clones from non-depleted graft cells drove alpha-beta T-cell counts at about two months. Newly produced T cells mostly provided counts and TCRbeta diversity after one year, as hyperexpanded clones declined.

Researchers prepared the TCRbeta library using unique molecular identifiers, the study reports. TCRdb used MiXCR to reprocess the PCR reads, holding one entry per CDR3 protein. The table records about 400,000 distinct CDR3 sequences, roughly 15% of them present only once. The CDR3 extends over 13 amino acids. The germline V gene has CDR1 KGHDR and CDR2 SFDVKD. V was clipped by 6 bases and J by 5 bases, with 11 bases between them. Note on this clonotype: Antigen unknown.

This sample comprised PBMCs, mostly from graft donor cells, obtained 360 days after TCRalphabeta/CD19-depleted stem cell transplant. V and J are TRBV24-1 and TRBJ2-3; D remains ambiguous. This sequence originates from a boy in the first two years of life who had a stem cell transplant for Wiskott-Aldrich syndrome, so the T cells may come from the graft donor. CDR3 amino acids: CATSRAGEDTQYF. The CDR3 DNA sequence: TGTGCCACCAGTCGTGCCGGAGAAGATACGCAGTATTTT.